These 17 T cell receptor beta chains came from one sample sequenced in a study of T cells in Graves' hyperthyroidism and ophthalmopathy. RNA transcripts gave rise to amplified TCR beta CDR3 regions. HTBI primers were the set used in a first-round RT-PCR of the TCR CDR3. MiXCR was run by TCRdb on the multiplex PCR reads, yielding one entry per CDR3 protein. This table has a few hundred thousand distinct CDR3 sequences, about half appearing once. Sequencing was performed on peripheral blood or thyroid tissue (not recorded which). The source of these receptors is a woman under 30 with Graves' hyperthyroidism.

The rearrangement joins TRBV6-1 to TRBJ2-7, with TRBD2 matching 8 bases. Germline trimming cut 8 bases from V and 0 bases from J; bases unmatched to any gene: 6. Germline V gene sequence: CDR1 MNHNS, CDR2 SASEGT. This CDR3 contains 14 residues. The chain's CDR3 is CASAAGGSSYEQYF. The CDR3, as DNA: TGTGCCAGCGCCGCGGGGGGCAGCTCCTACGAGCAGTACTTC.

V and J are TRBV13 and TRBJ2-7; D might be TRBD1 (6 bases). The germline V and J ends were trimmed by 5 bases and 9 bases, with 14 bases remaining between them. The V gene's germline CDR1 is PRHDT and CDR2 FYEKMQ (reference sequence). The CDR3 runs to 12 residues. The CDR3 loop reads CASSQQGASQYF. As DNA, the CDR3 is TGTGCCAGCAGCCAACAGGGTGCATCGCAGTACTTC.

This clonotype was seen ten or more times. The chain has TRBV2 and TRBJ2-5, with D perhaps TRBD1 (5 bases). The CDR3 is made up of 12 amino acids. CDR1 and CDR2 (germline): SNHLY, FYNNEI. V was cut by 6 bases and J by 5 bases, with 10 bases left in between. For the CDR3, the DNA is TGTGCCAGCAGCAAGACAGAGGAGACCCAGTACTTC. Translation: CASSKTEETQYF.

About this clonotype: A read error may produce the germline difference seen at one junction end. The rearrangement uses TRBV7-3 and TRBJ2-7; D is uncertain. This CDR3 has 16 residues. Germline lookup yields CDR1 SGHTA and CDR2 FQGTGA. Here the CDR3 reads CASSLDSSLGGSEQYF. The CDR3 nucleotides read TGTGCCAGCAGCTTAGATTCGTCGCTAGGTGGGTCCGAGCAGTACTTT.

This clonotype came up many times. The chain carries TRBV11-2 and TRBJ1-1; D is undetermined. Germline-derived CDR1 and CDR2 are SGHAT and FQNNGV. The CDR3 covers 14 residues. Trimming took off 5 bases at V and 0 bases at J, with 10 bases between the two ends. CDR3 nucleotide sequence: TGTGCCAGCAGCGGAATGAACATGAACACTGAAGCTTTCTTT. It is translated as CASSGMNMNTEAFF.

The chain uses TRBV27 and TRBJ1-6; D is possibly TRBD1 (6 bases). V lost 7 bases to trimming and J lost 6 bases, with 22 bases between them. This CDR3 spans 17 amino acids. Germline CDR1 reads MNHEY; CDR2 reads SMNVEV (reference sequence). The DNA of the CDR3 is TGTGCCAGCATCAGTTCAGGGGCCCACCTCCTTAATTCACCCCTCCACTTT. It encodes CASISSGAHLLNSPLHF.

The chain has TRBV29-1 and TRBJ1-2; possibly TRBD1 for D (6 bases). There are 13 residues in the CDR3. Germline V gene data show CDR1 as SQVTM and CDR2 as ANQGSEA. The V and J ends lost 3 bases and 6 bases respectively, with 14 bases between them. The CDR3 region has the DNA TGCAGCGTTGATCAGGACAGAGGTGATGGCTACACCTTC. It codes for CSVDQDRGDGYTF.

As to this clonotype: The germline gene is not matched at one end of the junction; a read error may be the cause. The chain links TRBV10-3 to TRBJ2-2, with 10 nucleotides matching TRBD2. The CDR3 is 18 residues long. The V gene's germline CDR1 is ENHRY and CDR2 SYGVKD. The CDR3 sequence: CASSLWGLASANTGELFF. For the CDR3, the DNA is TGTGCCAGCAGTTTATGGGGACTAGCGAGCGCGAACACCGGGGAGCTGTTTTTT.

Turning to this clonotype: Because it lacks the conserved phenylalanine or tryptophan at the end, this CDR3 is likely a read error. The DNA is left out, because the CDR3 cannot be placed on it with certainty; the CDR3 is given as TCRdb lists it. J is TRBJ1-4 and V is TRBV20-1; the D segment call TRBD1 is taken from the table without a DNA check. Germline CDR1 is DFQATT and CDR2 is SNEGSKA (reference sequence). The CDR3 numbers 9 amino acids, ends counted. The chain's CDR3 is CSAREAGVY.

The gene calls are TRBV19 and TRBJ2-2; no clear D. The V end lost 1 base, the J end lost 8 bases, and 8 bases lay between the germline ends. Germline assignment: CDR1 LNHDA and CDR2 SQIVND (reference sequence). The CDR3 contains 13 residues. CDR3 amino acids: CASSIVNQGELFF. The CDR3 DNA reads as TGTGCCAGTAGTATAGTAAATCAGGGGGAGCTGTTTTTT.

This clonotype was seen at least ten times. The CDR3 DNA sequence: TGTGCCAGCAGCCCTGACGGGGACAGGGGTCAGCCCCAGCATTTT. Protein: CASSPDGDRGQPQHF. V and J are TRBV5-8 and TRBJ1-5; 10 positions agree with TRBD1. This CDR3 has 15 residues. V shed 4 bases, J shed 6 bases, and the junction held 7 bases outside the gene matches. Germline lookup yields CDR1 SGHTS and CDR2 YDEGEE.

This clonotype was observed many times. The chain uses TRBV20-1 and TRBJ2-7; TRBD1 or TRBD2 may be the D gene (6 bases each). The V and J ends lost 3 bases and 4 bases respectively, with 13 bases between them. CDR3 length: 13 residues. Germline V gives CDR1 DFQATT, CDR2 SNEGSKA (reference sequence). Here the CDR3 reads CSARAGQTYEQYF. CDR3 nucleotides: TGCAGTGCTAGGGCGGGACAAACATACGAGCAGTACTTC.

As concerns this clonotype: It may be a read error: a sequence one base away is much more abundant. The CDR3 is CSAGGDLGLHTEAFF. CDR3 nucleotide sequence: TGCAGTGCTGGCGGGGACCTGGGGCTGCACACTGAAGCTTTCTTT. This sequence joins TRBV20-1 and TRBJ1-1, with D perhaps TRBD1 (5 bases). The CDR3 length is 15 residues. Germline values: CDR1 DFQATT, CDR2 SNEGSKA (reference sequence). Trimming shortened V by 5 bases and J by 3 bases, and 19 bases separated the two germline ends.

The chain has TRBV7-9 and TRBJ2-6; D is possibly TRBD1 or TRBD2 (5 bases each). The CDR3 sequence is 14 residues long. V lost 7 bases and J lost 5, with 12 bases in between. Germline V lookup: CDR1 SEHNR, CDR2 FQNEAQ (reference sequence). CDR3: CASTPPGRANVLTF. The CDR3 DNA reads TGTGCCAGCACCCCACCGGGACGGGCCAACGTCCTGACTTTC.

The chain joins TRBV10-3 to TRBJ1-1; D not certain. Per the germline V gene, CDR1 is ENHRY and CDR2 is SYGVKD. This CDR3 contains 13 residues. V was cut by 7 bases and J by 4 bases, with 13 bases left in between. CDR3 DNA: TGTGCCATCACCCGTGGGGAGGGCACTGAAGCTTTCTTT. Protein sequence: CAITRGEGTEAFF.

This clonotype appeared many times. The V gene is TRBV7-9, the J gene TRBJ2-2; 11 nucleotides match TRBD2. Trimming took 3 bases from V and 1 from J; bases not matched to a gene: 7. This CDR3 region has 18 residues. Germline loops: CDR1 SEHNR, CDR2 FQNEAQ (reference sequence). Written as DNA, the CDR3 is TGTGCCAGCAGCTTTGGGTGGACTAGCGGGCAGAACACCGGGGAGCTGTTTTTT. It encodes CASSFGWTSGQNTGELFF.

The table lists this clonotype with many counts. The chain is built from TRBV24-1 and TRBJ2-5; TRBD2 matches at 10 bases. With V trimmed by 6 bases and J by 5 bases, 8 bases remained unmatched. Germline V gene lookup returns CDR1 KGHDR and CDR2 SFDVKD. CDR3 length: 15 amino acids. CDR3 in amino acids: CATSRSSGSRETQYF. The CDR3 DNA follows: TGTGCCACCAGTAGGTCTAGCGGGAGTCGCGAGACCCAGTACTTC.